This entry describes one T cell receptor beta chain. TCRdb keeps only in-frame clones here, not all; method: immunoSEQ multiplex PCR. The repertoire holds a few hundred thousand clones, with around 85% as singletons. The sample belongs to a study of blood T cell repertoires in COVID-19. Germline assignment: CDR1 MDHEN and CDR2 SYDVKM. V lost 3 bases and J 2 bases, leaving 9 bases between the germline ends. The CDR3 runs to 14 residues. Sequencing used PBMCs or T cells enriched from blood (not recorded which). The chain recombines TRBV28 with TRBJ2-3; D may be TRBD2 (5 bases). The TCR originated in a middle-aged man who had recovered from COVID-19. The chain's CDR3 is CASSFGLLTDTQYF. DNA of the CDR3: TGTGCCAGCAGTTTTGGACTGCTCACAGATACGCAGTATTTT. Full variable domain (remainder filled in from reference TRBV28 and TRBJ2-3): DVKVTQSSRYLVKRTGEKVFLECVQDMDHENMFWYRQDPGLGLRLIYFSYDVKMKEKGDIPEGYSVSREKKERFSLILESASTNQTSMYLCASSFGLLTDTQYFGPGTRLTVL.